This T cell receptor (beta chain) was observed in a study of identical twins. Study-wide results and limits: Fewer insertions were carried by abundant cord blood beta clonotypes, but none was seen in memory repertoires.

TCRdb processed the 5' RACE reads anew with MiXCR; each CDR3 protein has one entry. The sample lists roughly 750,000 distinct CDR3 sequences; around 20% were seen once. Germline V gene sequence: CDR1 LGHNA, CDR2 YNFKEQ. The V and J ends lost 4 bases and 8 bases respectively, with 11 bases between them. The CDR3 runs 13 residues. Points on this clonotype: What it binds is unknown.

The data also belong to a second study, concerning T cells expressing NK-cell markers.

The chain uses TRBV4-2 and TRBJ2-2; TRBD1 or TRBD2 may be the D gene (5 bases each). The TCR originated in a woman aged 18-35 years in good health. The sample taken for sequencing was PBMCs. The CDR3 protein is CASSPGTLGELFF. For the CDR3, the DNA is TGTGCCAGCAGCCCTGGGACCCTTGGGGAGCTGTTTTTT.